This T cell receptor (beta chain) derives from a study of shared clonotypes between healthy human individuals. Study background: Each donor contributed plates that comprised three CD4 naive, three CD4 memory, two CD8 naive and one CD8 memory. Study-wide findings and caveats: Generation of non-shared clonotypes was less probable than generation of clonotypes shared by all four donors.

Note on this clone: Its antigen is unidentified.

Donors, healthy HIV-negative adults, lacked recent acute infections or vaccinations. Memory CD4+ cells were the fraction left after CD45RA+ naive selection. J gave up 1 base and V 4 bases, and 0 bases lay outside the gene matches. CDR3 size: 13 residues. Germline V gives CDR1 SGHNT, CDR2 YENEEA. TCRdb's table, derived via immunoSEQ multiplex PCR, lists solely in-frame clones and lacks some. The sample contains roughly 1,100,000 clones, around four fifths of which appear only once. The sequence was collected from a man aged 18 to 30 in good health. The source material was memory CD4+ T cells sorted from blood. Subset in this sample: CD45RA-negative fraction. The chain carries TRBV11-3 and TRBJ2-7, with 8 bases matching TRBD1. The CDR3 DNA follows: TGTGCCAGCAGCTGGACAGGGTCCTACGAGCAGTACTTC. Its translation is CASSWTGSYEQYF. Full variable domain (rest looked up from reference TRBV11-3 and TRBJ2-7): EAGVVQSPRYKIIEKKQPVAFWCNPISGHNTLYWYLQNLGQGPELLIRYENEEAVDDSQLPKDRFSAERLKGVDSTLKIQPAELGDSAVYLCASSWTGSYEQYFGPGTRLTVT.